A single sample gave rise to the 21 T cell receptor beta chains below, sequenced in a study of CD8+CD57+ T cells in acquired aplastic anemia. Genomic DNA, the template, was used for profiling of the TCR beta VDJ and CDR3. Each CDR3 protein is one row after TCRdb ran MiXCR on the reads. The data hold over 150,000 distinct CDR3 sequences, with around 60% observed a single time. In patients chosen for sequencing, flow cytometry had shown CD8+CD57+ cell expansion. Sequenced sample: sorted CD4+, CD8+, or CD8+CD57+ T cells (not recorded which) from PBMCs. The source of these receptors is a human donor with aplastic anemia.

In its sample, this clonotype was seen many times. This may be a read error: a much more frequent sequence differs by one nucleotide. The chain recombines TRBV25-1 with TRBJ1-2; 8 bases map to TRBD1. The CDR3 covers 16 residues. Per the germline V gene, CDR1 is MGHDK and CDR2 is SYGVNS. CDR3 nucleotides: TGTGCCAGCGGTGAGAGGTGGGACGGGACAGGCTATGGCTACACCTTC. Translation gives CASGERWDGTGYGYTF.

The chain carries TRBV2 and TRBJ1-6, with 10 bases lining up with TRBD1. CDR3 length: 15 residues. V trimming: 3 bases; J trimming: 6 bases; junction bases outside the gene matches: 2. In germline, CDR1 is SNHLY, CDR2 FYNNEI. The CDR3 DNA sequence: TGTGCCAGCAGTGACCGGGACAGGGGTAATTCACCCCTCCACTTT. Translated: CASSDRDRGNSPLHF.

This clonotype was counted a few times. The genes are TRBV30 and TRBJ1-2, with a possible D match to TRBD1 (6 bases). CDR3 size: 15 residues. The germline V and J ends were trimmed by 1 base and 4 bases, with 16 bases remaining between them. Germline V CDR1 and CDR2: GTSNPN, SVGIG (reference sequence). In nucleotides, the CDR3 is TGTGCCTGGAGTGGGAACAGGGAAGGGGCCTATGGCTACACCTTC. The encoded protein is CAWSGNREGAYGYTF.

In its sample, this clonotype was seen many times. The rearrangement links TRBV19 to TRBJ1-5; D gene unclear. This CDR3 is built from 16 residues. Germline lookup yields CDR1 LNHDA and CDR2 SQIVND (reference sequence). Trimming stripped 1 base from V and 0 bases from J, with 10 bases between. This CDR3 reads CASSIVGPYSNQPQHF. The CDR3 DNA sequence: TGTGCCAGTAGTATAGTAGGACCGTATAGCAATCAGCCCCAGCATTTT.

The chain couples TRBV19 to TRBJ2-2, with 7 bases fitting TRBD1. The CDR3 loop spans 15 amino acids. Per germline, CDR1 LNHDA and CDR2 SQIVND (reference sequence). V was pared by 5 bases and J by 6 bases, with 9 bases of the junction left unmatched. The CDR3 DNA reads TGTGCCAGTAGTTCAGACAGGGCGGTAGCCGGGGAGCTGTTTTTT. Translated: CASSSDRAVAGELFF.

The chain carries TRBV2 and TRBJ2-7; tentative D call: TRBD1 (6 bases). Germline V lookup: CDR1 SNHLY, CDR2 FYNNEI. CDR3 size: 14 residues. The V and J ends lost 2 bases and 6 bases respectively, with 14 bases between them. The CDR3 region is CASSEIATGLEQYF. CDR3 DNA: TGTGCCAGCAGTGAAATTGCAACAGGGCTCGAGCAGTACTTC. Full variable domain (remainder filled in from reference TRBV2 and TRBJ2-7): EPEVTQTPSHQVTQMGQEVILRCVPISNHLYFYWYRQILGQKVEFLVSFYNNEISEKSEIFDDQFSVERPDGSNFTLKIRSTKLEDSAMYFCASSEIATGLEQYFGPGTRLTVT.

The chain combines TRBV20-1 with TRBJ2-4; D is perhaps TRBD2 (6 bases). The J call is in doubt because the DNA end fits TRBJ2-7 better. From germline, CDR1 is DFQATT and CDR2 SNEGSKA (reference sequence). The CDR3 sequence is 13 residues long. The CDR3 sequence is CSGGEAESYEQYF. The CDR3 nucleotides read TGCAGTGGGGGGGAGGCCGAGTCCTACGAGCAGTACTTC.

Concerning this clonotype itself: It is likely a read error, because the conserved phenylalanine at the end of the CDR3 is missing. This sequence joins TRBV2 and TRBJ1-5, with 7 bases matching TRBD1. The CDR3 runs to 13 residues. The V gene's germline CDR1 is SNHLY and CDR2 FYNNEI. In nucleotides, the CDR3 is TGTGCCAGCAGGGAAGACAGGGCCCAGCCCCAGCATCTT. It is translated as CASREDRAQPQHL.

The chain carries TRBV10-3 and TRBJ2-5; D is tentatively TRBD1 or TRBD2 (5 bases each). CDR1 is ENHRY and CDR2 is SYGVKD in the germline V gene. V was shortened by 10 bases and J by 0 bases, with 24 bases between the two germline ends. The length of the CDR3 is 17 residues. The CDR3 bases are TGTGCCAGCAGCTCGTATTGGGAGTTGGGGCACCAAGAGACCCAGTACTTC. Protein sequence: CASSSYWELGHQETQYF.

This chain joins TRBV3-1 and TRBJ2-1; 15 bases match TRBD2. This CDR3 has 20 amino acids. The V segment lost 3 bases and the J segment 5 bases; nucleotides outside the gene matches: 14. Germline V gives CDR1 LGHDT, CDR2 YNNKEL (reference sequence). The CDR3 here is CASSHPSRGLAGGLNNEQFF. The CDR3 DNA reads TGTGCCAGCAGCCACCCAAGCCGAGGACTAGCGGGGGGGCTTAACAATGAGCAGTTCTTC.

As concerns this clonotype: The junction differs from germline at one of its ends, possibly a read error. V gene TRBV5-1 combines with J gene TRBJ1-1; no reliable D call. CDR1 is SGHRS and CDR2 is YFSETQ in the germline V gene. The CDR3 has 15 residues. For the CDR3, the DNA is TGCGCCAGCAGCTTGGTAGGAGGGAGGAACACTGAAGCTCTCTTT. Amino acid sequence: CASSLVGGRNTEALF.

This clonotype has more than one count but fewer than ten. This rearrangement joins TRBV20-1 to TRBJ2-7; 9 bases map to TRBD1. CDR1 and CDR2 (germline): DFQATT, SNEGSKA (reference sequence). The CDR3 is 12 amino acids. V lost 5 bases, J lost 9 bases, and 8 bases stayed unmatched. In nucleotides, the CDR3 is TGCAGTGCTTTTTTAGACAGGGGGAGGCAGTACTTC. Its protein product is CSAFLDRGRQYF.

This clonotype was picked up many times. The V call is TRBV7-8, the J call TRBJ2-7; D is undetermined. The CDR3 totals 14 residues. V dropped 0 bases and J dropped 2 bases, with 8 bases sitting between them. CDR1 SGHVS and CDR2 FQNEAQ come from the germline V gene. CDR3 nucleotide sequence: TGTGCCAGCAGCTTAGCGGCAGGTACCTACGAGCAGTACTTC. Translating gives CASSLAAGTYEQYF.

The chain uses TRBV7-9 and TRBJ2-1, with 12 bases lining up with TRBD2. The CDR3 loop spans 19 amino acids. CDR1 is SEHNR, CDR2 FQNEAQ, per germline (reference sequence). The ends lost 5 bases at V and 5 bases at J; junction bases unmatched: 16. CDR3 residues: CASSHRASGRGRGDNEQFF. The DNA of the CDR3 is TGTGCCAGCAGCCACCGGGCTAGCGGGAGGGGGAGGGGAGACAATGAGCAGTTCTTC.

This clonotype was counted at least ten times. The chain employs TRBV11-3 and TRBJ2-5; 7 bases line up with TRBD2. This CDR3 has 15 residues. V shed 2 bases, J shed 0 bases, and the junction held 3 bases outside the gene matches. Germline V CDR1 and CDR2: SGHNT, YENEEA. CDR3 sequence (DNA): TGTGCCAGCAGCTTAACGGGGAGGGACCAAGAGACCCAGTACTTC. Amino acid sequence: CASSLTGRDQETQYF.

The genes are TRBV7-2 and TRBJ2-7; 9 nucleotides line up with TRBD2. Germline assignment: CDR1 SGHTA and CDR2 FQGNSA. Trimming removed 3 bases from V and 6 bases from J; junction bases left unmatched: 6. This CDR3 is built from 14 residues. Here the CDR3 reads CASSFSGTSIEQYF. In nucleotides, the CDR3 is TGTGCCAGCAGCTTCTCCGGGACTAGCATCGAGCAGTACTTC.

This chain joins TRBV20-1 and TRBJ2-7; TRBD1 matches at 9 bases. CDR1 is DFQATT, CDR2 SNEGSKA, per germline (reference sequence). CDR3 length equals 13 residues. V gave up 5 bases and J gave up 6 bases; unmatched junction bases: 8. CDR3: CSARGTGRGEQYF. CDR3 coding DNA: TGCAGTGCTCGCGGGACAGGGCGAGGCGAGCAGTACTTC.

This clonotype has a count of ten or more. This chain joins TRBV6-1 and TRBJ1-6; tentative D call: TRBD1 (6 bases). Germline loops: CDR1 MNHNS, CDR2 SASEGT. The CDR3 totals 16 residues. V lost 3 bases and J lost 4, with 13 bases in between. As DNA, the CDR3 is TGTGCCAGCAGTGACGAGGACAGCCCGTATAATTCACCCCTCCACTTT. Protein sequence: CASSDEDSPYNSPLHF.

The J gene is TRBJ1-5, the V gene TRBV19; TRBD1 is a possible D gene (6 bases). CDR1 LNHDA and CDR2 SQIVND come from the germline V gene (reference sequence). The CDR3 extends over 13 amino acids. The V and J ends lost 6 bases and 5 bases respectively, with 11 bases between them. This CDR3 reads CASRDRGYQPQHF. Here the CDR3 DNA reads TGTGCCAGTAGGGACAGAGGGTATCAGCCCCAGCATTTT.

At least ten counts were recorded for this clonotype. The gene calls are TRBV4-1 and TRBJ2-7; 7 bases agree with TRBD2. Germline values: CDR1 MGHRA, CDR2 YSYEKL. J was trimmed by 5 bases and V by 0 bases; bases with no gene match: 7. The CDR3 is 15 residues long. The CDR3 nucleotides are TGCGCCAGCAGCCAAGAGGGAGGGTATCAACACGAGCAGTACTTC. Translation gives CASSQEGGYQHEQYF.

The gene calls are TRBV5-1 and TRBJ2-3, with TRBD1 identical over 10 bases. The trim removed 3 bases at V and 6 bases at J, leaving 7 bases unmatched. Germline CDR1 SGHRS, CDR2 YFSETQ. The CDR3 is 15 amino acids. The CDR3: CASSSDRGRWDTQYF. In DNA form, the CDR3 reads TGCGCCAGCAGCTCCGACAGGGGGCGTTGGGATACGCAGTATTTT.